Listed below are T cell receptor beta chains from one sample, sequenced in a study of T-cell memory formation after mild COVID-19. TCRdb processed the 5' RACE reads anew with MiXCR; each CDR3 protein has one entry. The table lists under 600,000 distinct CDR3 sequences, about 20% of them singletons. Sequencing was carried out using PBMCs or a T cell subset sorted from them (not recorded which). The receptors come from an adult woman who had mild COVID-19 (a few samples of this study predate the infection). Cell type and time point are not known. Each CDR3 is given with its conserved first and last residue. Fields, in order: V gene, D gene, J gene, clone size, CDR3 DNA, CDR3 protein. A D gene is named only where the DNA matches it firmly. The size field is filled for only some rows; it gives once, few, many or a size class.

>TRBV7-2|TRBD1|TRBJ2-1|few
TGTGCCATCTCGGGACAGCGCTACAATGAGCAGTTCTTC
CAISGQRYNEQFF
>TRBV7-6|.|TRBJ2-5|few
TGTGCCAGCAGATCCCCCCCGGGAGAGACCCAGTACTTC
CASRSPPGETQYF
>TRBV7-2|.|TRBJ2-7|many
TGTGCCAGCAGCTCCTCGTATGTATCAACCTACGAGCAGTACTTC
CASSSSYVSTYEQYF
>TRBV7-2|TRBD1|TRBJ2-3|.
TGTGCCAGCAGCTTAGTAATTAGGACAGGGTGGGACGCAGATACGCAGTATTTT
CASSLVIRTGWDADTQYF
>TRBV15|.|TRBJ2-6|.
TGTGCCACCAGCACAGGTACGAAGAGGGACGGGGCCAACGTCCTGACTTTC
CATSTGTKRDGANVLTF
>TRBV12-3/TRBV12-4|.|TRBJ1-1|few
TGTGCCAGCAGCCCCTTCGGGGAGGGTGCAGACACTGAAGCTTTCTTT
CASSPFGEGADTEAFF
>TRBV6-6|TRBD2|TRBJ2-3|few
TGTGCCAGCACCCCGTGGCGGGAGTACACCTCTAGCACAGATACGCAGTATTTT
CASTPWREYTSSTDTQYF
>TRBV6-2/TRBV6-3|.|TRBJ1-1|.
TGTGCCAGCAGTTACGGGGTAAACATGAACACTGAAGCTTTCTTT
CASSYGVNMNTEAFF
>TRBV6-2/TRBV6-3|TRBD2|TRBJ2-5|.
TGTGCCAGCAGTTGGAGACTAGCGGGGGGGCTTTGGGAGACCCAGTACTTC
CASSWRLAGGLWETQYF
>TRBV12-3/TRBV12-4|TRBD2|TRBJ2-3|.
TGTGCCAGCAGTTTTCCTGGACTAGCGGGGTGGTACACAGATACGCAGTATTTT
CASSFPGLAGWYTDTQYF
>TRBV12-3/TRBV12-4|TRBD1|TRBJ1-2|.
TGTGCCAGCAGTTTAGCGGGACAGGGGGCGGGCGGCTACACCTTC
CASSLAGQGAGGYTF
>TRBV20-1|.|TRBJ2-7|few
TGCAGTGCTAATCAGCGAGCTGCCGCTGGGTACGAGCAGTACTTC
CSANQRAAAGYEQYF
>TRBV6-5|TRBD1|TRBJ2-3|few
TGTGCCAGCAGTTTCGGACAGGACACAGATACGCAGTATTTT
CASSFGQDTDTQYF
>TRBV20-1|TRBD1|TRBJ1-6|.
TGCAGTGCTAGGACCTCCGGGACAGGGTATACTTCACCCCTCCACTTT
CSARTSGTGYTSPLHF
>TRBV7-6|TRBD2|TRBJ2-5|few
TGTGCCAGCAGCGCGACGGGGGGGCCCCGAGAGACCCAGTACTTC
CASSATGGPRETQYF
>TRBV6-2/TRBV6-3|TRBD1|TRBJ2-5|few
TGTGCCAGCAGACTACAGGGGGCCTGGGAGACCCAGTACTTC
CASRLQGAWETQYF
>TRBV5-1|TRBD1|TRBJ2-7|few
TGCGCCAGCAGCCCAATTAGGGACAGAGTCTACGAGCAGTACTTC
CASSPIRDRVYEQYF
>TRBV7-2|.|TRBJ2-5|.
TGTGCCAGCAGCCAAGGTCGTAAAGAGACCCAGTACTTC
CASSQGRKETQYF
>TRBV7-2|.|TRBJ1-2|few
TGTGCCAGCAGCCCAGAAAAGTTCTATGGCTACACCTTC
CASSPEKFYGYTF
>TRBV18|.|TRBJ1-1|.
TGTGCCAGCTCACAGGGAGTGTTTACTGAAGCTTTCTTT
CASSQGVFTEAFF
>TRBV27|TRBD2|TRBJ2-5|many
TGTGCCAGCAGGCGGACTAGCGGGGGGACCCAGTACTTC
CASRRTSGGTQYF
>TRBV30|TRBD1|TRBJ2-7|few
TGTGCCTGGAGTTTGGACAGGTCAATCGGGCAGTACTTC
CAWSLDRSIGQYF
>TRBV6-6|.|TRBJ1-3|few
TGTGCCAGCAGCGCCCGGGACGGAGTCTCTGGAAACACCATATATTTT
CASSARDGVSGNTIYF
>TRBV11-1|.|TRBJ2-3|.
TGTGCCAGCAGCTTAAACGCAGGGGAGGTAGATACGCAGTATTTT
CASSLNAGEVDTQYF
>TRBV2|.|TRBJ2-5|few
TGTGCCACCCCGGACAGCCAAGAGACCCAGTACTTC
CATPDSQETQYF
>TRBV7-8|.|TRBJ2-1|few
TGTGCCAGCAGCCCCTGGGACGGTGGTGAGCAGTTCTTC
CASSPWDGGEQFF
>TRBV7-2|.|TRBJ2-7|many
TGTGCCAGCAGCTTAAGCCATTACGAGCAGTACTTC
CASSLSHYEQYF
>TRBV12-3/TRBV12-4|TRBD1|TRBJ2-7|few
TGTGCCAGCAGTCTGACCGGGACAGGGGCCTACGAGCAGTACTTC
CASSLTGTGAYEQYF
>TRBV12-3/TRBV12-4|TRBD2|TRBJ2-5|few
TGTGCCAGCAGGTCCTTAGCGGGGGGCAGTGAGACCCAGTACTTC
CASRSLAGGSETQYF
>TRBV7-9|.|TRBJ1-2|.
TGTGCCAGCAGCTTAGCGGACCCTAACTATGGCTACACCTTC
CASSLADPNYGYTF
>TRBV5-1|.|TRBJ2-7|few
TGCGCCAGCAGCTTTCTTGACAGGCGGGAGCAGTACTTC
CASSFLDRREQYF
>TRBV20-1|.|TRBJ2-3|.
TGCAGTGCTAGAGCGAGACCTCTCACAGATACGCAGTATTTT
CSARARPLTDTQYF
>TRBV9|TRBD2|TRBJ2-2|many
TGTGCCAGCAGCGTAGCCTCTCTAGCGGGGGACACCGGGGAGCTGTTTTTT
CASSVASLAGDTGELFF
>TRBV7-9|.|TRBJ2-7|.
TGTGCCAGCACGGGCCTAAACTCCTACGAGCAGTACTTC
CASTGLNSYEQYF
>TRBV28|.|TRBJ1-1|.
TGTGCCAGCAGTTTAGGCCCGTACACTGAAGCTTTCTTT
CASSLGPYTEAFF
>TRBV4-2|TRBD2|TRBJ2-1|once
TGTGCCAGCAGCCAAGGTGTGTCACTAGCGGGGGATCTATCATACAATGAGCAGTTCTTC
CASSQGVSLAGDLSYNEQFF
>TRBV6-5|TRBD2|TRBJ2-1|.
TGTGCCAGCAGGGGGCTGGCGGGGGGCCTCAGTGGGAATGAGCAGTTCTTC
CASRGLAGGLSGNEQFF
>TRBV12-3/TRBV12-4|.|TRBJ1-2|few
TGTGCCAGCAGTTTTGCTAAATACCGGCACGGGGGCTACACCTTC
CASSFAKYRHGGYTF
>TRBV6-2/TRBV6-3|.|TRBJ1-5|.
TGTGCCAGCGCCCAAAGGGGGGGGACGGTCCCAAATCAGCCCCAGCATTTT
CASAQRGGTVPNQPQHF
>TRBV7-9|.|TRBJ1-1|few
TGTGCCAGCAGCTTACCGGACCCCCGGAACACTGAAGCTTTCTTT
CASSLPDPRNTEAFF
>TRBV12-3/TRBV12-4|.|TRBJ1-2|few
TGTGCCAGCAGTCCTAACAGGGTTGATGGCTACACCTTC
CASSPNRVDGYTF